This T cell receptor beta chain was profiled in a study of cytomegalovirus exposure and HLA in healthy donors. Study findings and constraints: Data from an earlier analysis indicated that most TCR beta V segments were productive either about 87% or about 30% of the time. A missense DCLRE1C variant was associated with V- and J-gene trimming of TCR beta chains in a later analysis, and an independent cohort replicated the association. Across HLA loci, a later analysis found differing TCR association rates, with DRB1 most and HLA-C fewest.

The CDR3 loop spans 14 amino acids. Unmatched junction bases numbered 14, after V lost 7 bases and J lost 11 bases. The germline CDR1 and CDR2 sequences are SGHVS and FQNEAQ. Vbeta (60) and Jbeta (13) primers were used in the PCR. Sequencing was performed with immunoSEQ multiplex PCR; in TCRdb, only in-frame clones are kept and a portion is missing. In all, the sample yields more than 95,000 clones. With regard to this clone: No antigen is known for it.

The V and J genes are TRBV7-8 and TRBJ2-5; TRBD1 aligns across 9 bases. The sequence derives from a man aged 25 to 45 in good health and CMV-seronegative. What was sequenced was PBMCs. In nucleotides, the CDR3 is TGTGCCAGCAACCACCCTGGGACAGGGCTTAGTCAGTACTTC. Translated, it gives CASNHPGTGLSQYF.